This TCR beta chain was found in a study of blood T cell repertoires in COVID-19. At the level of the study: Researchers got acute and convalescent COVID-19 samples from the United States, Italy and Spain. In each case, the material was cDNA or gDNA derived from T cells, B-cell-depleted T cells, or PBMCs.

The CDR3 consists of 15 residues. Authors' processing steps: Amplification with reference gene primers provided the estimates of nucleated cell counts. The data were produced by immunoSEQ multiplex PCR, yet TCRdb's version contains in-frame clones alone and is incomplete. For V, J and clone size, that table is used; D and trimming come from the DNA. The sample has approximately 100,000 clones; approximately 80% are singletons. J is TRBJ1-2 and V is TRBV21-1; the DNA was not compared with TRBD1, the D call given in the table. TRBV21-1 is designated a pseudogene. The receptor comes from a woman in her fifties or sixties with acute or convalescent COVID-19. Sequenced input: peripheral blood. The CDR3 sequence is CASIRPGTGCRSYTF. The CDR3 nucleotides read TGTGCCAGCATCCGACCCGGGACAGGTTGTAGGAGCTACACCTTC.